This TCR beta chain was captured in a study of T cell changes during pregnancy in multiple sclerosis. The CDR3 length is 14 residues. Per germline, CDR1 SGHTS and CDR2 YDEGEE. Trimming shortened V by 0 bases and J by 6 bases, and 10 bases separated the two germline ends. Generated by immunoSEQ multiplex PCR, the TCRdb table keeps only in-frame clones and is missing some. This sample carries 60,000 or so clones, around 90% of them seen once, and the ten largest clones take approximately 2%. Sequencing used peripheral blood, obtained in the second trimester of pregnancy. This rearrangement joins TRBV5-8 to TRBJ1-5; maybe TRBD1 (5 bases). This receptor was identified in a female donor in good health, enrolled as a control in a pregnancy study. CDR3 nucleotides: TGTGCCAGCAGCTTGGCGGGGGTGAGTCAGCCCCAGCATTTT. The encoded protein is CASSLAGVSQPQHF. The entire variable domain, with the rest obtained from reference TRBV5-8 and TRBJ1-5, is as follows: EAGVTQSPTHLIKTRGQQATLRCSPISGHTSVYWYQQALGLGLQFLLWYDEGEERNRGNFPPRFSGRQFPNYSSELNVNALELEDSALYLCASSLAGVSQPQHFGDGTRLSIL.